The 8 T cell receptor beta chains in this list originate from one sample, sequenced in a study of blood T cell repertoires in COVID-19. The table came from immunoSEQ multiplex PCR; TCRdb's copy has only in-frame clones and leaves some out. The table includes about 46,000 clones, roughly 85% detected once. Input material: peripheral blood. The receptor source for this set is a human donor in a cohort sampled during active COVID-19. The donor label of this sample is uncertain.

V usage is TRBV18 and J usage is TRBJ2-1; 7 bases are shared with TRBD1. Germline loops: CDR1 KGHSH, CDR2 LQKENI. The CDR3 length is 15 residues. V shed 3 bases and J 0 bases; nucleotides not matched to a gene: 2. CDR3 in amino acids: CASSPGTASYNEQFF. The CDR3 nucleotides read TGTGCCAGCTCACCCGGGACAGCCTCCTACAATGAGCAGTTCTTC.

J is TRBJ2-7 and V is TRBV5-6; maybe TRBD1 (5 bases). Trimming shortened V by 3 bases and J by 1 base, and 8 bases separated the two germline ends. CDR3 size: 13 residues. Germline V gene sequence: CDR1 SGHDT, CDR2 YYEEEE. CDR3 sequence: CASSWQGSYEQYF. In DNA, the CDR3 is TGTGCCAGCAGCTGGCAGGGTTCCTACGAGCAGTACTTC.

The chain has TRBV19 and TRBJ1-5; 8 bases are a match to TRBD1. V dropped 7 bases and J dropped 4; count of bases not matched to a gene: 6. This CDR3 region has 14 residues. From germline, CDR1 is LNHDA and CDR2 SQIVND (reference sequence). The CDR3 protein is CASNQGARNQPQHF. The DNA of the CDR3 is TGTGCCAGTAATCAGGGGGCGCGGAATCAGCCCCAGCATTTT.

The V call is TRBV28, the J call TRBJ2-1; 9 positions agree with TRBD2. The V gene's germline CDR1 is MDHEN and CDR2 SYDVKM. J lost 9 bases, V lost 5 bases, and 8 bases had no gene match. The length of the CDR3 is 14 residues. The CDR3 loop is CASSRLAVQFEQFF. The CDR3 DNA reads TGTGCCAGCAGTCGACTAGCGGTACAATTTGAGCAGTTCTTC.

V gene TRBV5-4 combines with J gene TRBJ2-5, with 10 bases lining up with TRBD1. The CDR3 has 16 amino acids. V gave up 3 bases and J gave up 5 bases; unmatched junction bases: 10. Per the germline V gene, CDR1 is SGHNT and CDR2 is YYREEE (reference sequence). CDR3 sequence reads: CASSSSPGQGSETQYF. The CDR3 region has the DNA TGTGCCAGCAGCTCGAGTCCGGGACAGGGGAGTGAGACCCAGTACTTC.

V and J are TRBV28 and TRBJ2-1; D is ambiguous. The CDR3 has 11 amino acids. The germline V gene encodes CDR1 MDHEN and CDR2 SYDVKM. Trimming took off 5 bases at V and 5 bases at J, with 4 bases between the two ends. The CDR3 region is CASSQNNEQFF. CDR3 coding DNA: TGTGCCAGCAGTCAGAACAATGAGCAGTTCTTC.

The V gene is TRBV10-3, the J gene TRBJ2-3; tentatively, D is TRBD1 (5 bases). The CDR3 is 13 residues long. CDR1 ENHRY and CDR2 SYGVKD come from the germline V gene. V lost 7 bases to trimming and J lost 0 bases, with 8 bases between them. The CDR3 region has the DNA TGTGCCATCAATGACAGAAGCACAGATACGCAGTATTTT. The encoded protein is CAINDRSTDTQYF.

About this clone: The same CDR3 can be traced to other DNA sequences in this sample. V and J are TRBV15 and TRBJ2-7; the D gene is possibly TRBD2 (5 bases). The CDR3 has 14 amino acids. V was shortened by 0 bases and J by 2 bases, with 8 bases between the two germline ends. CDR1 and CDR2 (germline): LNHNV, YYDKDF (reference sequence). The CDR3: CATSRDRGTYEQYF. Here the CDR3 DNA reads TGTGCCACCAGCAGAGATCGAGGGACCTACGAGCAGTACTTC.